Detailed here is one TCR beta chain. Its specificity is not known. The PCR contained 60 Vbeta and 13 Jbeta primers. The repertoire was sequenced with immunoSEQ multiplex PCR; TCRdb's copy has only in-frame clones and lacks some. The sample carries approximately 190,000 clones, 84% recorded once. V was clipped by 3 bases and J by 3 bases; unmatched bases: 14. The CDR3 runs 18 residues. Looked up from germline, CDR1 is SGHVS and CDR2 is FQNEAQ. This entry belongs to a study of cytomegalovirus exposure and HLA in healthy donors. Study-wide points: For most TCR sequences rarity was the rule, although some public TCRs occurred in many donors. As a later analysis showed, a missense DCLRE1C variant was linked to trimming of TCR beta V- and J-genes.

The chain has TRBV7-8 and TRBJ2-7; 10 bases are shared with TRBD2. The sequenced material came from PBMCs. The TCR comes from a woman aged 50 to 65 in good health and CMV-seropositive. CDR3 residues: CASSFFGVIGTSVYEQYF. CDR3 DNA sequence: TGTGCCAGCAGCTTTTTTGGTGTAATCGGGACTAGCGTCTACGAGCAGTACTTC.